This T cell receptor beta chain was obtained from a study of blood T cell repertoires in COVID-19. Study-wide context: Donors in the United States, Italy and Spain gave samples during acute or convalescent COVID-19. The analysed material was cDNA or gDNA that came from T cells, B-cell-depleted T cells, or PBMCs.

After removal of 5 bases from V and 6 bases from J, the junction contained 7 bases not matched to a gene. The CDR3 is made up of 14 amino acids. CDR1 WNHNN and CDR2 SYGVQD come from the germline V gene (reference sequence). Participants reported their clinical history, and cohort assignment relied on those reports. In the original processing: Scientists estimated how many nucleated cells there were by amplifying reference gene primers. The repertoire was sequenced with immunoSEQ multiplex PCR; TCRdb's copy has only in-frame clones and lacks some. The DNA gave D and trimming, while V, J and clone size come from that table. Of around 230,000 clones in the sample, about 91% were seen once.

This TCR came from a woman in her thirties or forties with acute COVID-19. Sequencing input: PBMCs or T cells enriched from blood (not recorded which). V and J are TRBV10-1 and TRBJ2-4; 7 bases map to TRBD1. The CDR3 protein is CASSTGTERNIQYF. In DNA, the CDR3 is TGCGCCAGCAGTACCGGGACAGAGAGAAACATTCAGTACTTC.